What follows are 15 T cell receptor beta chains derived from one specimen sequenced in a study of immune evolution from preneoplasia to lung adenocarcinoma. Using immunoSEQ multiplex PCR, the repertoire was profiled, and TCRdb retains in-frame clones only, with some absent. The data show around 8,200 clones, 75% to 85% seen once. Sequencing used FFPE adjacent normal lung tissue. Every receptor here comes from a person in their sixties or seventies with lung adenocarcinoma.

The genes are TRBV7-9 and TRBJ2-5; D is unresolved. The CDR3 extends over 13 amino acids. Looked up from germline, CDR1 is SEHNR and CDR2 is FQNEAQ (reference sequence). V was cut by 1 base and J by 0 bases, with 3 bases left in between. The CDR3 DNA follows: TGTGCCAGCAGCTTAGTCTACCAAGAGACCCAGTACTTC. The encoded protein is CASSLVYQETQYF.

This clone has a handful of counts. The CDR3 protein is CASSSPIRPYNEQFF. The CDR3 DNA reads as TGTGCCAGCAGCTCGCCGATACGACCCTACAATGAGCAGTTCTTC. The chain has TRBV7-8 and TRBJ2-1; D is undetermined. CDR1 and CDR2 from the germline V gene are SGHVS and FQNEAQ. This CDR3 comprises 15 residues. The ends were cut back, 4 bases at V and 2 bases at J, with 12 bases in the middle.

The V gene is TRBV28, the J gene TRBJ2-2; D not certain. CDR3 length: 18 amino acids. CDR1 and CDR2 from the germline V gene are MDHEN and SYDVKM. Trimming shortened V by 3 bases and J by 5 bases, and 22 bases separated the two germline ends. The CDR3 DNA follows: TGTGCCAGCAGTTTCGGAATAGGGTCTTGGCAAGGGACCGGGGAGCTGTTTTTT. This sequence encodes CASSFGIGSWQGTGELFF.

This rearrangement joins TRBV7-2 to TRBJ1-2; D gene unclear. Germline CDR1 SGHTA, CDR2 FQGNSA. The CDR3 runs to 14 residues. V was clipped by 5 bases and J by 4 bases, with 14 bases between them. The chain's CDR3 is CASSPQRGPYGYTF. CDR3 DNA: TGTGCCAGCAGCCCCCAAAGAGGGCCCTATGGCTACACCTTC.

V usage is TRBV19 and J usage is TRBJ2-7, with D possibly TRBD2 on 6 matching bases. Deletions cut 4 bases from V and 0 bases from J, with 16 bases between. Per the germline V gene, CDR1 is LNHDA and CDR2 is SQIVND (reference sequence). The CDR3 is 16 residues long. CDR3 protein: CASSNAGKWSSYEQYF. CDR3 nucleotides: TGTGCCAGTAGTAATGCGGGGAAGTGGAGCTCCTACGAGCAGTACTTC.

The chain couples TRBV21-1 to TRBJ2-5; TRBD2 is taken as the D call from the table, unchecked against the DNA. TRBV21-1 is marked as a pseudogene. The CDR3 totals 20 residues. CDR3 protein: CASSKAGAETSGSANGTQYF. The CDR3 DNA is TGTGCCAGCAGCAAAGCCGGTGCCGAGACTAGCGGGAGCGCGAATGGGACCCAGTACTTC.

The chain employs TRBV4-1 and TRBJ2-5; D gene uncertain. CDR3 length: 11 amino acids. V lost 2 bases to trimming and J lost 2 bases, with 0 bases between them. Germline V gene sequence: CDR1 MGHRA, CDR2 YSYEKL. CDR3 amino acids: CASSQQETQYF. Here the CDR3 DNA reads TGCGCCAGCAGCCAACAAGAGACCCAGTACTTC.

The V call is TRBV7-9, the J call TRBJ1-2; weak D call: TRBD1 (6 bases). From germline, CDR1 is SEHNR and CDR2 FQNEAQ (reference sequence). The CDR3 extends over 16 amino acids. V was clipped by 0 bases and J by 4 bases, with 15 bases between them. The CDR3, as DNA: TGTGCCAGCAGCTTAGCCCGACAGGAACTCTTCTATGGCTACACCTTC. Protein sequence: CASSLARQELFYGYTF.

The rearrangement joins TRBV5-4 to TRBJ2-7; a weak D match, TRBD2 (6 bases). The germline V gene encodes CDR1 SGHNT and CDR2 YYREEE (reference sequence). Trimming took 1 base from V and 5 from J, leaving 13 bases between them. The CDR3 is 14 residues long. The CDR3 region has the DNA TGTGCCAGCAGCTTGACGACTAGTCTCGACGAGCAGTACTTC. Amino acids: CASSLTTSLDEQYF.

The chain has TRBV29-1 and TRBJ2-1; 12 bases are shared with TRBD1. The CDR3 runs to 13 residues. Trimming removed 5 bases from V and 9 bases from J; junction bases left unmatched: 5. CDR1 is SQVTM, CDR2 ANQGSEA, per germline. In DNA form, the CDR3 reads TGCAGCGTTACGGGACAGGGGGCTAGTGAGCAGTTCTTC. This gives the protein CSVTGQGASEQFF.

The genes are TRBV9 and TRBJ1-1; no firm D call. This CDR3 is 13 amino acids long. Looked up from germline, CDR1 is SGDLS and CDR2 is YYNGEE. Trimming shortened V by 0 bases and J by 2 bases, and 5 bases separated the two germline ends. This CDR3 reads CASSVGPNTEAFF. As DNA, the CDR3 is TGTGCCAGCAGCGTAGGACCCAACACTGAAGCTTTCTTT.

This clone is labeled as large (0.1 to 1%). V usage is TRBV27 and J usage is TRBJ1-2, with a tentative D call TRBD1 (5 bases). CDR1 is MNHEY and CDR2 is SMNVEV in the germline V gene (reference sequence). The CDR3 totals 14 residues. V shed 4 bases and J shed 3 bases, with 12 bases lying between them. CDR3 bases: TGTGCCAGCAGTTCGCAGGGAGGACACTATGGCTACACCTTC. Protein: CASSSQGGHYGYTF.

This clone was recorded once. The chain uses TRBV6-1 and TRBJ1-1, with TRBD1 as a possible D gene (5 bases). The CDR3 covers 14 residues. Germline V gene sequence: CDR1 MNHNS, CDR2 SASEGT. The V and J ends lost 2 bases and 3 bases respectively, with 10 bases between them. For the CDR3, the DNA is TGTGCCAGCAGTGAACTTGGGGGAGACACTGAAGCTTTCTTT. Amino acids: CASSELGGDTEAFF.

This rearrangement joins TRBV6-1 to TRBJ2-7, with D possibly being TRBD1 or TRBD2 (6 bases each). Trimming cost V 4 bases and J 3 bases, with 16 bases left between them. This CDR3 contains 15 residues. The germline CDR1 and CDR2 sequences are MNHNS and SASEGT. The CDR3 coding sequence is TGTGCCAGCAGTGCCGCCTTCGGGGGCCTCTACGAGCAGTACTTC. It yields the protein CASSAAFGGLYEQYF.

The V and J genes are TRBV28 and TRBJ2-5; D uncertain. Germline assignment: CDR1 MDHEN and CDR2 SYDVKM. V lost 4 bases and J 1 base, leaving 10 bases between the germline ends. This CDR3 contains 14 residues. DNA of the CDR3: TGTGCCAGCAGTTCACCCATAGTCCAAGAGACCCAGTACTTC. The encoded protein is CASSSPIVQETQYF.